The clone carrying this TCR beta chain was seen repeatedly, ten times or more. V lost 6 bases to trimming and J lost 0 bases, with 3 bases between them. CDR1 and CDR2 (germline): MDHEN, SYDVKM. The CDR3 length is 12 residues. Sequencing libraries for TCR beta were prepared with iRepertoire HTBI primers and Arm-PCR of CDR3 regions. TCRdb redid the calling of the multiplex PCR reads with MiXCR, one entry per CDR3 protein. Among about 520,000 distinct CDR3 sequences listed, 9.5% to 15% were seen once. Time point meaning: newly diagnosed GD, antithyroid drugs for less than 3 months. Scientists built the TCR library using RNA that was extracted from PBMCs. The entry originates in a study of regulatory T cells in long-lasting Graves disease. This sample also appeared in a second study, on T cells in Graves' hyperthyroidism and ophthalmopathy. That work adds: A set of HTBI primers served as the primers for a first-round RT-PCR of the TCR CDR3.

The TCR originated in a woman in her thirties with Graves disease. The rearrangement uses TRBV28 and TRBJ2-1; no clear D gene. The input for sequencing was peripheral blood mononuclear cells (PBMCs), taken at new diagnosis, from a patient treated with antithyroid drugs. CDR3 DNA sequence: TGTGCCAGCAGCTTCTCCTACAATGAGCAGTTCTTC. This sequence encodes CASSFSYNEQFF.